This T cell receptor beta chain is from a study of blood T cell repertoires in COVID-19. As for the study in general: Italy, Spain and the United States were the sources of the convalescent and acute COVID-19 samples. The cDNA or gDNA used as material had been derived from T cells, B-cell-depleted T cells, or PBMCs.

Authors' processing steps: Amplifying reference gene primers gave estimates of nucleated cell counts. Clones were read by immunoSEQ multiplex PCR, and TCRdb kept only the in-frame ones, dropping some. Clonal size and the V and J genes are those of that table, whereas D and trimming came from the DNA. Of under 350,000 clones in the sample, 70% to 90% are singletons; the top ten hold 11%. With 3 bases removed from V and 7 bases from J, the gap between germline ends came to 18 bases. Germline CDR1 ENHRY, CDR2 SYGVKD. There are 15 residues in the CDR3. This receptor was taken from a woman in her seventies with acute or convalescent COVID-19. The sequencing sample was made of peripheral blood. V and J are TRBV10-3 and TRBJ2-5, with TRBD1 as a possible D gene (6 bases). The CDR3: CAISDALQGFVTQYF. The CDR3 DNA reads TGTGCCATCAGTGACGCCCTACAGGGATTCGTGACCCAGTACTTC.